This T cell receptor (beta chain) came from a study of blood T cell repertoires in COVID-19. About the research overall: Specimens from acute and convalescent COVID-19 originated in the United States, Italy and Spain. The analysed material was cDNA or gDNA that came from T cells, B-cell-depleted T cells, or PBMCs.

The CDR3 is 18 residues long. V gave up 6 bases and J gave up 0 bases; unmatched junction bases: 13. The germline gives CDR1 MDHEN, CDR2 SYDVKM. While infection was still active, Seattle patients were enrolled and then followed longitudinally. As originally analysed: Amplification with reference gene primers provided the estimates of nucleated cell counts. Assay: immunoSEQ multiplex PCR; the TCRdb copy retains only in-frame clones and omits some. V and J calls and clone size are as listed in that table; D and trimming were resolved from the DNA. The sample yields 300,000 to 350,000 clones, about nine tenths seen once.

The receptor's source is a young woman with COVID-19, enrolled during active disease. The J gene is TRBJ2-3, the V gene TRBV28, with 9 nucleotides matching TRBD1. The sequencing input was peripheral blood. The CDR3: CASSIPGQGGVSTDTQYF. CDR3 in DNA: TGTGCCAGCAGCATCCCGGGACAGGGTGGCGTTAGCACAGATACGCAGTATTTT.